This T cell receptor beta chain was sequenced for a study of identical twins. The CDR3 extends over 15 amino acids. Germline CDR1 reads SGHRS; CDR2 reads YFSETQ. The trim removed 4 bases at V and 2 bases at J, leaving 4 bases unmatched. Overall study results and limits: Memory repertoires showed no such pattern, whereas abundant cord blood beta clonotypes carried fewer insertions. These conclusions were based on statistical analysis (cross-sectional, not following the same donors).

This clonotype was seen only a few times. Its antigen is not identified. A universal primer binding site was introduced by template switching. The final cDNA contained unique molecular identifiers. TCRdb called the 5' RACE reads again in MiXCR, with one record for every CDR3 protein. The data contain about 340,000 distinct CDR3 sequences, about 12% of them singletons. Every donor was a healthy Caucasian. These sequences were also reported in another study, on yellow fever vaccine responses in identical twins.

V is TRBV5-1 and J is TRBJ2-5; TRBD2 agrees at 11 bases. This clonotype originated in a woman aged 18 to 35 in good health. The sequenced material came from CD8+ T cells sorted from blood. The CDR3 DNA is TGCGCCAGCAGCGAGGGACTAGCGGTTCAAGAGACCCAGTACTTC. Its translation is CASSEGLAVQETQYF.